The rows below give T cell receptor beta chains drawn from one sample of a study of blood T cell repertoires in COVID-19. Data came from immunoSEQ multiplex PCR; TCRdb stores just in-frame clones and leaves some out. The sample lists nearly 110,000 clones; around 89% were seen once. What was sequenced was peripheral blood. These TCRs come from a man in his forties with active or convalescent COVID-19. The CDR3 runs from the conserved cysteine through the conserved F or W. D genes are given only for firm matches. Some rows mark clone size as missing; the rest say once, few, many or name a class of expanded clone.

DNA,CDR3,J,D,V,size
TGCAGCGTTGAGACTAGCGGTTACAATGAGCAGTTCTTC,CSVETSGYNEQFF,TRBJ2-1,TRBD2,TRBV29-1,-
TGTGCCAGCAGCCCCCCGGGAGGGGGGAGGCCCCTTAGAGATACGCAGTATTTT,CASSPPGGGRPLRDTQYF,TRBJ2-3,TRBD2,TRBV3-1/TRBV3-2,-
TGTGCCAGCAGCCTCACGGGGTCGGGTAGAGATACGCAGTATTTT,CASSLTGSGRDTQYF,TRBJ2-3,-,TRBV2,-
TGTGCCAGCAGCAAAGCCCCAGGGGTAAGGTACGAGCAGTACTTC,CASSKAPGVRYEQYF,TRBJ2-7,-,TRBV21-1,-
TGTGCCAGCTCACCACCGTTCGGCGAGGGCTCTACTAACACTGAAGCTTTCTTT,CASSPPFGEGSTNTEAFF,TRBJ1-1,-,TRBV18,few
TGTGCCAGCAGCGGGACAGGGCTAGCATTCTATGGCTACACCTTC,CASSGTGLAFYGYTF,TRBJ1-2,TRBD1,TRBV5-6,-
TGCGCCAGCAGCCAAGTTGAGGGGGTCGGTGAGCAGTTCTTC,CASSQVEGVGEQFF,TRBJ2-1,-,TRBV4-1,-
TGTGCCAGCAGTGAATCAGGGATCCCCGGTCAGCCCCAGCATTTT,CASSESGIPGQPQHF,TRBJ1-5,-,TRBV6-1,-
TGCGCCAGCAGCCAAAGGGGCATCGGGACAGGGGAAAAACTGTTTTTT,CASSQRGIGTGEKLFF,TRBJ1-4,TRBD1,TRBV4-3,-
TGTGCCAGCAGTTACTCGTCGCGGGAGCAGTACTTC,CASSYSSREQYF,TRBJ2-7,-,TRBV6-2/TRBV6-3,-
TGTGCCAGTACCTCCGGCGGTGGCTACACCTTC,CASTSGGGYTF,TRBJ1-2,-,TRBV19,-
TGTGCCAGCAGCCTTAGCGGGAGGATGACAGATACGCAGTATTTT,CASSLSGRMTDTQYF,TRBJ2-3,TRBD2,TRBV3-1/TRBV3-2,-
TGTGCCAGCAGCCAAGATCAAGGACAGTATGGCTACACCTTC,CASSQDQGQYGYTF,TRBJ1-2,-,TRBV4-2,few
TGTGCCAGCACCCTGGACACGGCCAAAAACATTCAGTACTTC,CASTLDTAKNIQYF,TRBJ2-4,-,TRBV2,-
TGTGCCAGCAAATCCACAGGGAGCTCCTACAATGAGCAGTTCTTC,CASKSTGSSYNEQFF,TRBJ2-1,-,TRBV6-5,-
TGTGCCAGCAGCATCGACAGAAACTCTGGAAACACCATATATTTT,CASSIDRNSGNTIYF,TRBJ1-3,-,TRBV9,-
TGTGCCACCAGTGATTGGTCGGGGGACTATGGCTACACCTTC,CATSDWSGDYGYTF,TRBJ1-2,-,TRBV24-1,-
TGTGCCAGCAGCTTGAGTGGTGACGGGGAGCTGTTTTTT,CASSLSGDGELFF,TRBJ2-2,-,TRBV11-1,-
TGTGCCAGCAGCCCCAGGGACTTCTTAACGAGGGATGAGCAGTTCTTC,CASSPRDFLTRDEQFF,TRBJ2-1,-,TRBV6-2/TRBV6-3,-
TGTGCCAGCAGTGAGACGACAGTAGCCAAAAACATTCAGTACTTC,CASSETTVAKNIQYF,TRBJ2-4,-,TRBV25-1,-
TGTGCCAGCTCACCACCGGGGGGGGGCGTTAATTCACCCCTCCACTTT,CASSPPGGGVNSPLHF,TRBJ1-6,-,TRBV18,-
TGTGCCAGCAGCCCCAGTCCCGGGACAGGGATGCCCGGGGCCAACGTCCTGACTTTC,CASSPSPGTGMPGANVLTF,TRBJ2-6,-,TRBV12-1,-
TGCGCCAGCAGCCTTACAGCATTGAACACCGGGGAGCTGTTTTTT,CASSLTALNTGELFF,TRBJ2-2,-,TRBV5-1,-
TGTGCCTGGGGGGGCGTCAGAACTAACTATGGCTACACCTTC,CAWGGVRTNYGYTF,TRBJ1-2,-,TRBV30,-
TGTGCCAGCTCACCACCCTCGACAGGACTCACCGGGGAGCTGTTTTTT,CASSPPSTGLTGELFF,TRBJ2-2,-,TRBV18,-
TGCGCCAGCAGCCAAGACCGCCTAACCCGGTCCCTCCACTTT,CASSQDRLTRSLHF,TRBJ1-6,-,TRBV4-3,-
TGTGCCAGCAGTAGGACTCAGTACAATGAGCAGTTCTTC,CASSRTQYNEQFF,TRBJ2-1,-,TRBV6-4,once
TGTGCCACCGGGACTAGCGGACCCTACGAGCAGTACTTC,CATGTSGPYEQYF,TRBJ2-7,TRBD2,TRBV28,-
TGTGCCAGCAGCCGCGCTTACAGGGCGAACGCTGAAGCTTTCTTT,CASSRAYRANAEAFF,TRBJ1-1,-,TRBV28,few
TGTGCCAGCAGCCCCCCGGACAGGAGCTACAATGAGCAGTTCTTC,CASSPPDRSYNEQFF,TRBJ2-1,TRBD1,TRBV7-3,-
TGTGCCAGCAGCTTAAATCCCAGGGAGACCCAGTACTTC,CASSLNPRETQYF,TRBJ2-5,-,TRBV7-2,-
TGTGCCACCAGCAGAGCAGGGATAAATTCACCCCTCCACTTT,CATSRAGINSPLHF,TRBJ1-6,-,TRBV15,-
TGTGCCAGCAGTTTGCCTCAGGGTAACTATGGCTACACCTTC,CASSLPQGNYGYTF,TRBJ1-2,-,TRBV28,-
TGTGCCAGCTCACTCGGGACAGTTGGGGAGAACACTGAAGCTTTCTTT,CASSLGTVGENTEAFF,TRBJ1-1,TRBD1,TRBV18,-
TGTGCCAGCAGTTACCTAATATCGGGGGGGACAGATACGCAGTATTTT,CASSYLISGGTDTQYF,TRBJ2-3,TRBD2,TRBV6-5,-
TGTGCCAGCTCACCTACTAGCGTCCCTCCGATTCAGTACTTC,CASSPTSVPPIQYF,TRBJ2-4,TRBD2,TRBV18,-
TGTGCCAGCTCAAAGGGGGTACTCAACACTGAAGCTTTCTTT,CASSKGVLNTEAFF,TRBJ1-1,-,TRBV2,-
TGTGCCAGCAGCCCATCCGGACAGGGGATCTCTGGAAACACCATATATTTT,CASSPSGQGISGNTIYF,TRBJ1-3,TRBD1,TRBV9,-
TGTGCCAGCAGCTTTACCTACGAGCAGTACTTC,CASSFTYEQYF,TRBJ2-7,-,TRBV7-9,once
TGTGCCAGCAGCTGGGGACAGGGTAGCAATCAGCCCCAGCATTTT,CASSWGQGSNQPQHF,TRBJ1-5,TRBD1,TRBV3-1/TRBV3-2,-
TGTGCCAGTAGTATAGGATCGGGGGATGTACGATACTTC,CASSIGSGDVRYF,TRBJ2-5,-,TRBV19,once
TGTGCCAGCTCACCGGGCGAAAGTGGCTCCTACGAGCAGTACTTC,CASSPGESGSYEQYF,TRBJ2-7,-,TRBV18,-